This TCR beta chain is from a study of blood T cell repertoires in COVID-19. Study-wide context: Both acute and convalescent COVID-19 samples were obtained from the United States, Italy and Spain.

Germline V gene lookup returns CDR1 SNHLY and CDR2 FYNNEI. The ends were cut back, 8 bases at V and 0 bases at J, with 11 bases in the middle. The CDR3 has 15 amino acids. Seattle patient enrollment occurred during active infection, with longitudinal follow-up thereafter. The authors' processing: For nucleated cells, counts were estimated from reference gene primer amplification. TCRdb's table, derived via immunoSEQ multiplex PCR, lists solely in-frame clones and lacks some. The V and J calls and clone size come from that table; D and trimming were worked out from the DNA. The sample yields 100,000 to 150,000 clones, roughly four fifths seen once.

The sequence was obtained from an elderly man with COVID-19, enrolled during active disease. Sequencing was performed on peripheral blood. The chain couples TRBV2 to TRBJ1-6; D uncertain. The CDR3 DNA reads TGTGCCAGCGGGCCGCCGAGCTCCTATAATTCACCCCTCCACTTT. It encodes CASGPPSSYNSPLHF.